The TCR beta chain described here comes from a study of human T cells and chemical hapten exposure. This clonotype was counted ten times or more. Unseparated into fractions, whole blood served as the source from which total RNA was extracted. The V end lost 6 bases, the J end lost 0 bases, and 13 bases lay between the germline ends. This CDR3 region has 15 residues. MiXCR was run by TCRdb on the 5' RACE reads, yielding one entry per CDR3 protein. Of 130,000 or so distinct CDR3 sequences in the sample, over 3.5% were seen once. This TCR derives from a female donor in good health. This chain uses TRBV12-3 or TRBV12-4 with TRBJ2-3; D gene unclear. The CDR3 DNA is TGTGCCAGCAGCTGGCAAGGCCTTAGCACAGATACGCAGTATTTT. Protein: CASSWQGLSTDTQYF.